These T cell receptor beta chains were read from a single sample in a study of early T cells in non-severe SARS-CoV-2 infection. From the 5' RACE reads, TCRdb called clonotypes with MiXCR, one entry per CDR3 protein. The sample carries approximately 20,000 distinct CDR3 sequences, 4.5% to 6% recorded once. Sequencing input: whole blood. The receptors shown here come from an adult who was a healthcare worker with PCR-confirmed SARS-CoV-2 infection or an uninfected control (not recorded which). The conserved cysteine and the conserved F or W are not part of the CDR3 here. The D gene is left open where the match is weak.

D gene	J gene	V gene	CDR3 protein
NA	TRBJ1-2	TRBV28	ASSFEGGQNYGYT
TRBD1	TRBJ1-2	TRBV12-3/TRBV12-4	ASSPDRGGGYT
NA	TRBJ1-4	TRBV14	ASSPTHRGEKLF
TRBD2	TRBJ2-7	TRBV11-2	ASSFGGGYEQY
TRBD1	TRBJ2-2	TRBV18	ASSPGQANTGELF
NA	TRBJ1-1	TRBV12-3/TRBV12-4	ASSLNRILNTEAF
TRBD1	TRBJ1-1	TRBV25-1	ASSLTGSTEAF
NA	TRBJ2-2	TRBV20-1	SARLGRLGDTGELF
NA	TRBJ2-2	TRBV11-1	ASSLVGLTGYTGELF
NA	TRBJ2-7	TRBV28	ASSLFAREQY
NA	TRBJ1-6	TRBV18	ASSTGRGSYNSPLH
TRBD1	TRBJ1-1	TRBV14	ASQRTGRTEAF
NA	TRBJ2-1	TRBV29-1	SVGVDISYNEQF
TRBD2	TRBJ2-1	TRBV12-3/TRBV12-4	ASSPASSGGYNEQF
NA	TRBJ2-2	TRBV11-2	ASSIGPPGGELF
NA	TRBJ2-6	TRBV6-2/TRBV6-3	ASSPLGGLSSGANVLT
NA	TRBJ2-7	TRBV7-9	ASSPENQSGQY
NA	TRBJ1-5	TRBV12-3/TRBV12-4	ASSPLGGSNQPQH
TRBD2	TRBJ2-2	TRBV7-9	ASSPRTGLTGELF
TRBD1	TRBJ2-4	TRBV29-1	SVGGQGDIQY
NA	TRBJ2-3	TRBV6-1	ATQSTDTQY
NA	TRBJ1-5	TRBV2	ASATGRSNQPQH
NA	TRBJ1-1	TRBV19	ASSISWGAAWVEGMIMNTEAF
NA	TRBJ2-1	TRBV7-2	ASSLRDYNEQF
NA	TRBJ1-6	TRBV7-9	ASSLGGSGLLH
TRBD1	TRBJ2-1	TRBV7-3	ASSLWAGGVNNEQF
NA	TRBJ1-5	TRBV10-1	ASSERADQPQH
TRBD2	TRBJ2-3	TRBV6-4	ASSESAGGSTDTQY
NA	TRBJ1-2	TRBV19	ASSIVGRGGGYT
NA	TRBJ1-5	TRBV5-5	ASSLDLQEYSNQPQH
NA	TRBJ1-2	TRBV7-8	ASSLEGPGTNYGYT
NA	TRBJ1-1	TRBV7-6	ATRSGEDEAF
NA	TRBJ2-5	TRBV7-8	ASSLVVTSGRKETQY
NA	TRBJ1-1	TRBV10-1	ASSEGAGTEAF
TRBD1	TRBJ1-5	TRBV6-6	ASRPNRGPNQPQH
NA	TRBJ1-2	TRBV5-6	ASSSLRRASGYT
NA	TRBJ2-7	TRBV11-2	ASTDQPLGEQY
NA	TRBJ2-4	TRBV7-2	ASSLERAAKNIQY
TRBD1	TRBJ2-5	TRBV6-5	ASSPRTGGNQETQY
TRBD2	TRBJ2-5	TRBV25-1	ASSLAGGETQY
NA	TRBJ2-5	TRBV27	ASTRGETQY
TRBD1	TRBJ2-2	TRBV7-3	ASNTGAGELF
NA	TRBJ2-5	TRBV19	ASSLADQETQY
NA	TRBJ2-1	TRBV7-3	ASSQTLGEQF
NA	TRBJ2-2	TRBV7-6	ASSLGSGTGELF
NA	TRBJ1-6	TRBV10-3	AISPGDSPLH
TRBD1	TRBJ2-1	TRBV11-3	ASSLRQGASSEQF
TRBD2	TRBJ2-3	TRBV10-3	AAASLAGFTDTQY